This passage covers 15 T cell receptor beta chains from one sample sequenced in a study of shared clonotypes between healthy human individuals. TCRdb's table, derived via immunoSEQ multiplex PCR, lists solely in-frame clones and lacks some. The sample shows 2 million to 3 million clones, roughly 93% of them seen only once. Material for sequencing was naive CD4+ T cells from PBMCs. The subset is: CD45RA+ positively selected. The receptors come from a man aged 18 to 29 in good health. Some clones in this sample may be carry-over from other donors' samples.

The rearrangement uses TRBV5-1 and TRBJ2-7; possibly TRBD1 for D (6 bases). Trimming pared 4 bases from V and 2 bases from J, leaving 16 bases between. The germline V gene encodes CDR1 SGHRS and CDR2 YFSETQ. The CDR3 covers 15 residues. Here the CDR3 DNA reads TGCGCCAGCAGCCCAACAGGGACAAGACCCTACGAGCAGTACTTC. It yields the protein CASSPTGTRPYEQYF.

The CDR3: CASSGYSGRVYEQYF. In nucleotides, the CDR3 is TGTGCCAGCAGTGGATACAGCGGGAGGGTTTACGAGCAGTACTTC. The J gene is TRBJ2-7, the V gene TRBV6-5; TRBD2 agrees at 10 bases. Germline assignment: CDR1 MNHEY and CDR2 SVGAGI. The CDR3 loop spans 15 amino acids. V lost 5 bases to trimming and J lost 4 bases; unmatched junction nucleotides: 8.

This chain connects TRBV7-2 to TRBJ2-7; no clear D gene. The germline gives CDR1 SGHTA, CDR2 FQGNSA. Trimming pared 4 bases from V and 8 bases from J, leaving 15 bases between. The CDR3 is 13 residues long. This chain's CDR3 is CASSSRVSYKQYF. The CDR3 DNA reads as TGTGCCAGCAGCTCTCGGGTCTCTTACAAGCAGTACTTC.

This chain joins TRBV12-2 and TRBJ2-5; the table's D gene call, TRBD1, was not cross checked with the DNA. TRBV12-2 is reported as a pseudogene. The CDR3 extends over 16 amino acids. The CDR3 nucleotides read TGTGCAAGTCGCTTAGCCTACAGGACATTTCAAGAGACCCAGTACTTC. Its protein product is CASRLAYRTFQETQYF.

CDR3 coding DNA: TGTGCCAGCAGGGCGGGACAGCCAAGCAATGAGCAGTTCTTC. Amino acid sequence: CASRAGQPSNEQFF. V is TRBV28 and J is TRBJ2-1; the D gene is possibly TRBD1 (7 bases). The CDR3 loop spans 14 amino acids. The V end was cut by 6 bases, the J end by 6 bases, with 15 bases between. CDR1 is MDHEN, CDR2 SYDVKM, per germline.

The V and J genes are TRBV5-1 and TRBJ1-4; D is undetermined. This CDR3 spans 14 amino acids. Germline-derived CDR1 and CDR2 are SGHRS and YFSETQ. The V end was cut by 5 bases, the J end by 5 bases, with 13 bases between. The CDR3 protein is CASSSQAENEKLFF. The CDR3 coding sequence is TGCGCCAGCAGTAGCCAGGCGGAAAATGAAAAACTGTTTTTT.

The V call is TRBV6-5, the J call TRBJ2-3, with D uncertain. CDR1 MNHEY and CDR2 SVGAGI come from the germline V gene. The CDR3 is 14 residues long. V was trimmed by 7 bases and J by 3 bases, leaving 14 bases between them. The CDR3 reads CASTVGRATDTQYF. As DNA, the CDR3 is TGTGCCAGCACGGTGGGCCGGGCAACAGATACGCAGTATTTT.

The CDR3 protein is CASSSGGLGHGDEQFF. In DNA form, the CDR3 reads TGTGCCAGCAGTTCCGGCGGCCTGGGGCATGGGGATGAGCAGTTCTTC. This chain joins TRBV28 and TRBJ2-1; possibly TRBD1 for D (5 bases). Germline V CDR1 and CDR2: MDHEN, SYDVKM. The length of the CDR3 is 16 residues. The V and J ends lost 4 bases and 8 bases respectively, with 21 bases between them.

The chain is built from TRBV5-4 and TRBJ2-3, with 9 nucleotides matching TRBD1. V shed 4 bases, J shed 3 bases, and the junction held 6 bases outside the gene matches. The CDR3 is 15 amino acids. Germline V CDR1 and CDR2: SGHNT, YYREEE (reference sequence). The chain's CDR3 is CASSPGQGWTDTQYF. The CDR3 nucleotides read TGTGCCAGCAGCCCCGGACAGGGGTGGACAGATACGCAGTATTTT.

This clone was seen only once. This chain connects TRBV28 to TRBJ2-2, with 9 nucleotides matching TRBD1. The CDR3 is made up of 16 amino acids. Germline V gene sequence: CDR1 MDHEN, CDR2 SYDVKM. Trimming took 4 bases from V and 6 from J; bases not matched to a gene: 9. The CDR3 region is CASSSTGQGRAGELFF. DNA of the CDR3: TGTGCCAGCAGTTCAACGGGACAGGGCCGGGCCGGGGAGCTGTTTTTT.

The CDR3 coding sequence is TGTGCCTGGAGGACAGGGTTGAACACTGAAGCTTTCTTT. As protein: CAWRTGLNTEAFF. The V and J genes are TRBV30 and TRBJ1-1, with 7 nucleotides matching TRBD1. Germline V gene lookup returns CDR1 GTSNPN and CDR2 SVGIG (reference sequence). V was pared by 3 bases and J by 0 bases, with 1 base of the junction left unmatched. CDR3 length: 13 residues.

This chain joins TRBV4-2 and TRBJ2-3; D call uncertain. The germline V gene has CDR1 LGHNA and CDR2 YNFKEQ. V was trimmed by 1 base and J by 3 bases, leaving 14 bases between them. This CDR3 contains 16 residues. The CDR3 spells CASSQGRRRSTDTQYF. The CDR3 bases are TGTGCCAGCAGCCAAGGTAGGCGTAGGTCGACAGATACGCAGTATTTT.

This clone was seen only once. This chain joins TRBV19 and TRBJ2-2; the D gene is possibly TRBD1 (6 bases). Germline V gene lookup returns CDR1 LNHDA and CDR2 SQIVND (reference sequence). The V end lost 6 bases, the J end lost 4 bases, and 15 bases lay between the germline ends. The CDR3 is 15 residues long. The CDR3 sequence is CASRPAGTPTGELFF. CDR3 nucleotides: TGTGCCAGTAGGCCCGCCGGGACACCCACCGGGGAGCTGTTTTTT.

The genes are TRBV19 and TRBJ2-2, with TRBD1 matching 9 bases. The CDR3 has 16 residues. CDR1 and CDR2 from the germline V gene are LNHDA and SQIVND (reference sequence). V lost 4 bases, J lost 3 bases, and 6 bases stayed unmatched. The CDR3 DNA is TGTGCCAGTAGTAGGATCGGGACAGGGCACACCGGGGAGCTGTTTTTT. Protein product: CASSRIGTGHTGELFF. The full variable domain, completed using reference TRBV19 and TRBJ2-2, is DGGITQSPKYLFRKEGQNVTLSCEQNLNHDAMYWYRQDPGQGLRLIYYSQIVNDFQKGDIAEGYSVSREKKESFPLTVTSAQKNPTAFYLCASSRIGTGHTGELFFGEGSRLTVL.

The genes are TRBV28 and TRBJ1-4; D might be TRBD1 (5 bases). The CDR3 totals 14 residues. Trimming took off 8 bases at V and 8 bases at J, with 18 bases between the two ends. The germline V gene encodes CDR1 MDHEN and CDR2 SYDVKM. The CDR3 loop reads CASGGAAVGEKLFF. The CDR3 DNA sequence: TGTGCCAGCGGAGGGGCAGCAGTAGGAGAAAAACTGTTTTTT.